This T cell receptor (beta chain) was recovered during a study of blood T cell repertoires in COVID-19. The V gene lost 7 bases and the J gene lost 5 bases, with 11 bases spanning the gap. The CDR3 loop spans 13 amino acids. Authors' methods: Reference gene primer amplification gave nucleated cell count estimates. Sequencing used immunoSEQ multiplex PCR; TCRdb keeps in-frame clones, though not all of them. D and trimming were read from the DNA, whereas the V and J calls and clone size are those reported in that table. The sample holds 490,000 or so clones, over 75% seen once. The sample comprised PBMCs or T cells enriched from blood (not recorded which). The clonotype comes from a woman in her 40s who had recovered from COVID-19. J is TRBJ2-2 and V is TRBV12-3 or TRBV12-4; the D is unclear. The CDR3 DNA reads TGTGCCAGCAACCGCCCGCGGACCGGGGAGCTGTTTTTT. It yields the protein CASNRPRTGELFF.